This T cell receptor (beta chain) was identified during a study of CD8+CD57+ T cells in acquired aplastic anemia. Whole-study context: Across the sorted CD4+ and CD8+ cells, DNA amounts averaged roughly 3.5 ug. General study results and limits: Statistical testing detected no significant gap in CD8+ Simpson's diversity between patients and controls.

V was pared by 7 bases and J by 14 bases, with 29 bases between. CDR1 is SGHTA, CDR2 FQGNSA, per germline. This CDR3 is 15 amino acids long. Researchers used genomic DNA as the template to profile TCR beta VDJ and CDR3. TCRdb reanalysed the reads using MiXCR and keeps one entry per CDR3 protein. The data show about 400,000 distinct CDR3 sequences, about two thirds seen once. To note about this clonotype: What it binds is not known.

Sequences were obtained from sorted CD4+, CD8+, or CD8+CD57+ T cells (not recorded which) from PBMCs. The clonotype comes from a human donor in good health, serving as a control. This rearrangement joins TRBV7-2 to TRBJ1-2; unclear D gene. CDR3: CASTVAGLNAYEQTF. CDR3 DNA sequence: TGTGCCAGCACCGTGGCAGGCCTAAATGCCTACGAGCAGACCTTC.